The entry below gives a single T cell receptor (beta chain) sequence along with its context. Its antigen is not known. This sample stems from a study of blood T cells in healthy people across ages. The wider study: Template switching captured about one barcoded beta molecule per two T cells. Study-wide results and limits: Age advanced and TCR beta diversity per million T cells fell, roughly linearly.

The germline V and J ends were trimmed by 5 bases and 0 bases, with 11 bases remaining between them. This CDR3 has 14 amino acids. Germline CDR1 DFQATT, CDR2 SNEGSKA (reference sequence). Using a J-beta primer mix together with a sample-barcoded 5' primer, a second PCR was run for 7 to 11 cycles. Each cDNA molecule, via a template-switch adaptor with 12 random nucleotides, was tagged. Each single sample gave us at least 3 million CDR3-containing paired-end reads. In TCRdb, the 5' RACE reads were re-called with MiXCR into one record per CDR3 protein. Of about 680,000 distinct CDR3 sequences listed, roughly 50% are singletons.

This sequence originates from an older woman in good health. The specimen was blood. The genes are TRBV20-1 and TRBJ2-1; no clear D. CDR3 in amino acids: CSASDPSSYNEQFF. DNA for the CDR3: TGCAGTGCTTCTGACCCCTCCTCCTACAATGAGCAGTTCTTC.